A selection of T cell receptor beta chains follows, all from one sample in a study of T cell responses to AZD1222 COVID-19 vaccine. Libraries were prepared by immunoSEQ multiplex PCR; TCRdb keeps only in-frame clonotypes and omits some of them. Of 110,000 to 150,000 clones in the sample, approximately 91% were seen once. Material: peripheral blood, obtained on day 0 of AZD1222 vaccination. The receptor set was obtained from an adult in good health. Both conserved end residues are part of each CDR3. A D gene is named only where the DNA matches it firmly. A clone size is listed for some rows: how often the clone was seen (once, few, many), or a class if it is expanded.

NA	TRBJ1-1	TRBV27	NA	TGTGCCAGCAGTTCTCACAGGGCCGCCTACACTGAAGCTTTCTTT	CASSSHRAAYTEAFF
TRBD2	TRBJ2-1	TRBV11-2	NA	TGTGCCAGCAGCTTAATAACGGGAGGGCCTGGGAATGAGCAGTTCTTC	CASSLITGGPGNEQFF
NA	TRBJ2-1	TRBV7-3	NA	TGTGCCAGCAGCTTAACTTACTCCGCGGACTCCTACAATGAGCAGTTCTTC	CASSLTYSADSYNEQFF
TRBD2	TRBJ2-7	TRBV2	NA	TGTGCCAGCAGTGATGGGTGGACTAGCGGAGCCTCCTACGAGCAGTACTTC	CASSDGWTSGASYEQYF
NA	TRBJ1-5	TRBV7-6	NA	TGTGCCAGCAGCCCCTGGGGGGAGAGCAATCAGCCCCAGCATTTT	CASSPWGESNQPQHF
TRBD1	TRBJ1-6	TRBV7-6	NA	TGTGCCAGCAGCCCCCAGGGGGTAGATAATTCACCCCTCCACTTT	CASSPQGVDNSPLHF
TRBD1	TRBJ2-2	TRBV29-1	NA	TGCAGCGCCCGGGACAGGGTACTAGCAGACACCGGGGAGCTGTTTTTT	CSARDRVLADTGELFF
TRBD2	TRBJ2-5	TRBV5-1	NA	TGCGCCAGCAGCTTATGGACAACTCGCGGGGGGACCCAGTACTTC	CASSLWTTRGGTQYF
NA	TRBJ2-5	TRBV12-3/TRBV12-4	NA	TGTGCCAGCAGCCCCGGGGCCGACCAGTACTTC	CASSPGADQYF
TRBD1	TRBJ2-7	TRBV30	NA	TGTGCCTGGAGTGCAGGGGGCTACGAGCAGTACTTC	CAWSAGGYEQYF
NA	TRBJ2-2	TRBV6-4	NA	TGTGCCAGCAGTGGAGGGGACGAAAACACCGGGGAGCTGTTTTTT	CASSGGDENTGELFF
NA	TRBJ2-2	TRBV18	few	TGTGCCAGCTCACCCGCCAGATCGAACACCGGGGAGCTGTTTTTT	CASSPARSNTGELFF
TRBD1	TRBJ1-2	TRBV5-4	NA	TGTGCCAGCAGCTTGCAACAGGGGAGGGGCTATGGCTACACCTTC	CASSLQQGRGYGYTF
NA	TRBJ1-1	TRBV7-8	NA	TGTGCCAGCAGCTCCCTAAGAAGGACTGAAGCTTTCTTT	CASSSLRRTEAFF
NA	TRBJ2-2	TRBV11-2	NA	TGTGCCAGCAGCTTACAATTACAGAACACCGGGGAGCTGTTTTTT	CASSLQLQNTGELFF
TRBD2	TRBJ2-1	TRBV4-1	NA	TGCGCCAGCAGCCAAGAAAGTTACGGAGGGACTAGCGGGGCTGAGCAGTTCTTC	CASSQESYGGTSGAEQFF
TRBD1	TRBJ1-1	TRBV5-1	NA	TGCGCCAGCAGCCCGACGACAGGGGTGAACACTGAAGCTTTCTTT	CASSPTTGVNTEAFF
TRBD1	TRBJ1-2	TRBV5-4	few	TGTGCCAGCAGCCCAGACCAGGGGGTTGGTGGCTACACCTTC	CASSPDQGVGGYTF
NA	TRBJ2-7	TRBV20-1	NA	TGCAGTGCTAGTCAAGAGCAGGGCGGGTCCTACGAGCAGTACTTC	CSASQEQGGSYEQYF
NA	TRBJ1-1	TRBV5-1	NA	TGCGCCAGCAGCTTACGGGAACGCCTCTCTGAAGCTTTCTTT	CASSLRERLSEAFF
TRBD1	TRBJ1-2	TRBV19	NA	TGTGCCAGCCGGGACAGGCCAACTAACTATGGCTACACCTTC	CASRDRPTNYGYTF
NA	TRBJ2-2	TRBV11-2	NA	TGTGCCAGCAGCTTAAAACTAGGTATCACCGGGGAGCTGTTTTTT	CASSLKLGITGELFF
NA	TRBJ1-1	TRBV27	once	TGTGCCAGCAGTTTGAGGGCAGCTCTTATGAACACTGAAGCTTTCTTT	CASSLRAALMNTEAFF
NA	TRBJ1-1	TRBV7-3	NA	TGTGCCAGCAGCTCCCCCGGTGTGAACACTGAAGCTTTCTTT	CASSSPGVNTEAFF
TRBD2	TRBJ2-7	TRBV7-8	NA	TGTGCCAGCAGCTTAGGCGGGAGGCGTTTCTACGAGCAGTACTTC	CASSLGGRRFYEQYF
NA	TRBJ2-7	TRBV5-1	NA	TGCGCCAGCAGCTTGGTTACGGGATTGACCTACGAGCAGTACTTC	CASSLVTGLTYEQYF
TRBD2	TRBJ2-7	TRBV23-1	NA	TGCGCCAGCAAAGGCGGGAGGGCCGGCCCGGTAGGGTGGCCGAGCTCCTACGAGCAGTACTTC	CASKGGRAGPVGWPSSYEQYF
TRBD2	TRBJ2-3	TRBV5-1	once	TGCGCCAGCAGCTTGACCCGAGCGGGGGGACCCACAGATACGCAGTATTTT	CASSLTRAGGPTDTQYF
NA	TRBJ1-1	TRBV2	NA	TGTGCCAGCAGGGCGGTCCGGGGAAGGATTGAAGCTTTCTTT	CASRAVRGRIEAFF
NA	TRBJ2-7	TRBV5-4	NA	TGTGCCAGCAGCTTGGAGGATGCCGGGGTGGGCTCCTACGAGCAGTACTTC	CASSLEDAGVGSYEQYF
NA	TRBJ2-2	TRBV19	once	TGTGCCAGTAGTTTCCCCTGGAGGGGTCCCACCGGGGAGCTGTTTTTT	CASSFPWRGPTGELFF